The 26 T cell receptor beta chains listed next were all sequenced from one sample in a study of blood T cell repertoires in COVID-19. The repertoire was sequenced with immunoSEQ multiplex PCR; TCRdb's copy has only in-frame clones and lacks some. The repertoire includes approximately 210,000 clones, roughly three quarters of them detected once, and approximately 16% sits in the top ten. The specimen sequenced was PBMCs or T cells enriched from blood (not recorded which). The source is a woman in her fifties or sixties with acute COVID-19.

The V and J genes are TRBV6-5 and TRBJ2-5, with 7 bases matching TRBD1. In germline, CDR1 is MNHEY, CDR2 SVGAGI. V shed 6 bases, J shed 5 bases, and the junction held 6 bases outside the gene matches. This CDR3 is built from 13 residues. In DNA, the CDR3 is TGTGCCAGCAGCTTCAGGGGGTTGGAGACCCAGTACTTC. It encodes CASSFRGLETQYF.

The genes are TRBV7-8 and TRBJ2-1; the D gene is possibly TRBD1 (6 bases). Germline V gene data show CDR1 as SGHVS and CDR2 as FQNEAQ. The CDR3 totals 18 residues. V was pared by 0 bases and J by 9 bases, with 24 bases between. CDR3 nucleotide sequence: TGTGCCAGCAGCTTAGCTTTAGTCCGGACAGTCGCTGGGGGTGAGCAGTTCTTC. This gives the protein CASSLALVRTVAGGEQFF.

The V and J genes are TRBV4-1 and TRBJ1-5; 11 bases fit TRBD1. Looked up from germline, CDR1 is MGHRA and CDR2 is YSYEKL. This CDR3 contains 16 residues. The J segment lost 6 bases and the V segment lost 5 bases, leaving 9 bases of the junction unmatched. The CDR3 protein is CASSKGQGAKGQPQHF. The CDR3 bases are TGCGCCAGCAGCAAAGGACAGGGGGCAAAGGGTCAGCCCCAGCATTTT.

The chain employs TRBV7-8 and TRBJ1-4; weak D call: TRBD1 (5 bases). Trimming removed 5 bases from V and 8 bases from J, with 15 bases in between. Looked up from germline, CDR1 is SGHVS and CDR2 is FQNEAQ. There are 14 residues in the CDR3. The CDR3 reads CASSPNWGDEKLFF. The CDR3 nucleotides are TGTGCCAGCAGCCCTAATTGGGGCGACGAAAAACTGTTTTTT.

This clone was counted a few times. The genes are TRBV28 and TRBJ2-7, with D perhaps TRBD1 (6 bases). Germline CDR1 and CDR2: MDHEN and SYDVKM. The CDR3 sequence is 15 residues long. V was cut by 5 bases and J by 0 bases, with 14 bases left in between. DNA for the CDR3: TGTGCCAGCAGTAGCGACACAGGGAGCTCCTACGAGCAGTACGTC. Translating gives CASSSDTGSSYEQYV.

The chain is built from TRBV28 and TRBJ1-2, with D possibly matching TRBD1 (6 bases). The CDR3 has 16 residues. CDR1 is MDHEN, CDR2 SYDVKM, per germline. V lost 4 bases and J lost 5, with 20 bases in between. CDR3 nucleotides: TGTGCCAGCAGTTCGCCCGCCGCCGGGACACGATATGGCTACACCTTC. Protein sequence: CASSSPAAGTRYGYTF.

This clone appeared a few times. The rearrangement joins TRBV28 to TRBJ1-5, with 8 bases fitting TRBD1. There are 15 residues in the CDR3. J was trimmed by 9 bases and V by 6 bases; bases with no gene match: 13. The germline V gene has CDR1 MDHEN and CDR2 SYDVKM. The CDR3 sequence: CASRDTGGILRPQHF. In DNA form, the CDR3 reads TGTGCCAGCAGGGATACAGGGGGGATCCTTCGGCCCCAGCATTTT.

The sample holds a few counts of this clone. The genes are TRBV6-5 and TRBJ2-7; 8 positions match TRBD2. The CDR3 consists of 13 residues. The V gene's germline CDR1 is MNHEY and CDR2 SVGAGI. The V and J ends lost 8 bases and 4 bases, in that order; junction bases with no gene match: 7. The CDR3 loop is CASSKRGSYEQYV. The CDR3 nucleotides are TGTGCCAGCTCCAAGCGGGGGAGTTACGAGCAGTACGTC.

The chain employs TRBV28 and TRBJ1-6, with D tentatively TRBD1 (6 bases). CDR3 length: 15 amino acids. Trimming stripped 6 bases from V and 5 bases from J, with 14 bases between. Germline CDR1 and CDR2: MDHEN and SYDVKM. The DNA for the CDR3 is TGTGCCAGCAGGTCCAGGGGAAGCGATAATTCACCCCTCCACTTT. Translation: CASRSRGSDNSPLHF.

V is TRBV9 and J is TRBJ1-1, with a tentative D call TRBD1 (6 bases). This CDR3 has 12 residues. CDR1 SGDLS and CDR2 YYNGEE come from the germline V gene. Trimming removed 7 bases at V and 9 bases at J, with 16 bases between. The CDR3 region has the DNA TGTGCCAGCGGGTCAGGGGTCCACCAAGCTTTCTTT. It codes for CASGSGVHQAFF.

The table lists this clone with a few counts. J is TRBJ2-1 and V is TRBV11-3; D perhaps matches TRBD2 (7 bases). V lost 3 bases and J lost 6, with 18 bases in between. This CDR3 has 16 residues. Germline assignment: CDR1 SGHNT and CDR2 YENEEA. The chain's CDR3 is CASSFGGQGRGNEQFF. The CDR3 nucleotides are TGTGCCAGCAGCTTTGGGGGGCAGGGGAGGGGCAATGAGCAGTTCTTC.

The DNA for the CDR3 is TGTGCCAGCAGCTTCGGGGGGGGTCAGCCCCAGCATTTT. Amino acid sequence: CASSFGGGQPQHF. This rearrangement joins TRBV5-4 to TRBJ1-5; tentatively, D is TRBD1 (5 bases). CDR1 is SGHNT and CDR2 is YYREEE in the germline V gene (reference sequence). The CDR3 extends over 13 amino acids. V gave up 2 bases and J gave up 6 bases, with 9 bases separating them.

The CDR3, as DNA: TGTGCCAGCAGCCCCCCCTCAGCCAAAAACATTCAGTACTTC. Amino acids: CASSPPSAKNIQYF. The chain recombines TRBV7-2 with TRBJ2-4; D remains unclear. V was shortened by 5 bases and J by 0 bases, with 8 bases between the two germline ends. Germline CDR1 SGHTA, CDR2 FQGNSA. The CDR3 is made up of 14 amino acids.

The chain uses TRBV6-1 and TRBJ2-7; TRBD1 matches 12 bases. This CDR3 is 16 amino acids long. Trimming took 2 bases from V and 1 from J; bases not matched to a gene: 3. Germline V gene sequence: CDR1 MNHNS, CDR2 SASEGT. Written as DNA, the CDR3 is TGTGCCAGCAGTGAAAGGGACAGGGGGCGGTCCTACGAGCAGTACGTC. Its translation: CASSERDRGRSYEQYV.

DNA for the CDR3: TGTGCCAGTAGTTCTACCTTACAGGGTAACACTGAAGCTTTCTTT. This translates into CASSSTLQGNTEAFF. V and J are TRBV19 and TRBJ1-1, with D tentatively TRBD1 (6 bases). With 5 bases removed from V and 2 bases from J, the gap between germline ends came to 15 bases. This CDR3 has 15 residues. Germline V gives CDR1 LNHDA, CDR2 SQIVND (reference sequence). Full variable domain (missing parts from reference TRBV19 and TRBJ1-1): DGGITQSPKYLFRKEGQNVTLSCEQNLNHDAMYWYRQDPGQGLRLIYYSQIVNDFQKGDIAEGYSVSREKKESFPLTVTSAQKNPTAFYLCASSSTLQGNTEAFFGQGTRLTVV.

The V and J genes are TRBV7-2 and TRBJ1-5, with a possible D match to TRBD1 (6 bases). Germline assignment: CDR1 SGHTA and CDR2 FQGNSA. Trimming stripped 5 bases from V and 2 bases from J, with 16 bases between. The CDR3 has 16 residues. CDR3 sequence: CASSPGGTPGNQPQHF. In nucleotides, the CDR3 is TGTGCCAGCAGCCCGGGGGGCACTCCGGGCAATCAGCCCCAGCATTTT.

V gene TRBV6-4 combines with J gene TRBJ2-5; D may be TRBD2 (6 bases). Trimming took off 3 bases at V and 6 bases at J, with 11 bases between the two ends. Germline V lookup: CDR1 MRHNA, CDR2 SNTAGT. The CDR3 extends over 13 amino acids. The CDR3 is CASSEVGGQTQYF. The CDR3 DNA reads as TGTGCCAGCAGTGAGGTGGGAGGACAGACCCAGTACTTC.

The chain recombines TRBV5-1 with TRBJ1-4, with 7 bases identical to TRBD1. V was pared by 0 bases and J by 5 bases, with 10 bases of the junction left unmatched. This CDR3 is 17 amino acids long. The germline gives CDR1 SGHRS, CDR2 YFSETQ. CDR3 protein: CASSLDGVAGQNEKLFF. CDR3 nucleotides: TGCGCCAGCAGCTTGGATGGTGTGGCGGGACAGAATGAAAAACTGTTTTTT.

This chain joins TRBV21-1 and TRBJ2-3; the table's D call, TRBD2, was not checked against the DNA. TRBV21-1 is noted as a pseudogene. This CDR3 is 10 amino acids long. CDR3 nucleotides: TGTGCCAGCAGCAAAGGTGGAGGATTTTTT. Translated: CASSKGGGFF.

The chain is built from TRBV11-3 and TRBJ2-7; D may be TRBD1 (5 bases). Looked up from germline, CDR1 is SGHNT and CDR2 is YENEEA. The CDR3 extends over 13 amino acids. V shed 5 bases and J shed 6 bases, with 14 bases lying between them. The CDR3 DNA sequence: TGTGCCAGCAGCCGAATTCAGGGTGGCGAGCAGTACGTC. It encodes CASSRIQGGEQYV.

This chain joins TRBV7-9 and TRBJ2-3; 9 bases are a match to TRBD1. CDR1 SEHNR and CDR2 FQNEAQ come from the germline V gene (reference sequence). The CDR3 totals 16 residues. Unmatched junction bases numbered 8, after V lost 5 bases and J lost 2 bases. The CDR3 sequence: CASSPGQGIITDTQYF. CDR3 nucleotides: TGTGCCAGCAGCCCCGGACAGGGGATTATCACAGATACGCAGTATTTT.

This clone was recorded once. This chain uses TRBV29-1 with TRBJ2-3, with D possibly matching TRBD1 (6 bases). This CDR3 region has 13 residues. V dropped 0 bases and J dropped 6 bases, with 10 bases sitting between them. Germline CDR1 is SQVTM and CDR2 is ANQGSEA. The CDR3 nucleotides read TGCAGCGTTGAAGAACCAGGGGTGGATACGCAGTATTTT. Amino acids: CSVEEPGVDTQYF.

This clone was picked up one time. The rearrangement links TRBV30 to TRBJ1-5, with TRBD1 identical over 7 bases. This CDR3 contains 16 residues. From germline, CDR1 is GTSNPN and CDR2 SVGIG (reference sequence). V trimming: 1 base; J trimming: 0 bases; junction bases outside the gene matches: 6. The CDR3 protein is CAWSAGGGYSNQPQHF. Written as DNA, the CDR3 is TGTGCCTGGAGTGCAGGAGGGGGCTATAGCAATCAGCCCCAGCATTTT.

V and J are TRBV5-5 and TRBJ1-1; D remains ambiguous. Looked up from germline, CDR1 is SGHKS and CDR2 is YYEKEE (reference sequence). This CDR3 region has 13 residues. Between the trimmed V and J ends, which lost 2 bases and 1 base, there was a span of 6 bases. In nucleotides, the CDR3 is TGTGCCAGCAGCTTAGAGGGGAACACTGAAGCTTTCTTT. Its protein product is CASSLEGNTEAFF.

This chain uses TRBV5-4 with TRBJ2-1; 10 bases match TRBD2. CDR1 and CDR2 (germline): SGHNT, YYREEE (reference sequence). V shed 4 bases and J 6 bases; nucleotides not matched to a gene: 10. CDR3 length: 16 amino acids. CDR3 nucleotide sequence: TGTGCCAGCAGCGGACCGAGCGGGGGGGTTTTCAATGAGCAGTTCTTC. This gives the protein CASSGPSGGVFNEQFF.

The V call is TRBV6-5, the J call TRBJ1-1; D gene uncertain. The V gene's germline CDR1 is MNHEY and CDR2 SVGAGI. The V and J ends lost 2 bases and 0 bases respectively, with 13 bases between them. The CDR3 has 16 residues. CDR3 residues: CASSYIRPRMNTEAFF. The DNA for the CDR3 is TGTGCCAGCAGTTACATCCGACCTAGGATGAACACTGAAGCTTTCTTT.